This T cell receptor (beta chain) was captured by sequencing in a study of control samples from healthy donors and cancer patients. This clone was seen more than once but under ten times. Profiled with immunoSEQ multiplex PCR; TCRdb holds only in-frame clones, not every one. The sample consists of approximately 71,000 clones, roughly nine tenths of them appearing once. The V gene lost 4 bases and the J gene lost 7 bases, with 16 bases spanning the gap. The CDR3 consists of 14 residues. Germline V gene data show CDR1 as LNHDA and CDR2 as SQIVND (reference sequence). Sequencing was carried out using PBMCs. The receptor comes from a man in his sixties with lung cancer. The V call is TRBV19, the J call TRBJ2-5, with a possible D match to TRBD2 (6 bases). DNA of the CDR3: TGTGCCAGTAGTAAGCTCGGGGAAGCGGGGACCCAGTACTTC. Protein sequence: CASSKLGEAGTQYF.